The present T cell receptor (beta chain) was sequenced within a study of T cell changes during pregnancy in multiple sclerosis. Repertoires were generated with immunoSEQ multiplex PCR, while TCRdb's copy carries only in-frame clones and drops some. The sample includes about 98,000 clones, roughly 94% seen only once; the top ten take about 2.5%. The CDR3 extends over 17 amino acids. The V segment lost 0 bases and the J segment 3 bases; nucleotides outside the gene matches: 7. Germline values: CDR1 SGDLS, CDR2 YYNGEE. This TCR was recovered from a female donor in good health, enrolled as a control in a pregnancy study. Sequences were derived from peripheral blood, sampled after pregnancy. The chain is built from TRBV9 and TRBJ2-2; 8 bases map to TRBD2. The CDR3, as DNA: TGTGCCAGCAGCGTAGTGGGAAAAGCGGGAGACACCGGGGAGCTGTTTTTT. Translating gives CASSVVGKAGDTGELFF.